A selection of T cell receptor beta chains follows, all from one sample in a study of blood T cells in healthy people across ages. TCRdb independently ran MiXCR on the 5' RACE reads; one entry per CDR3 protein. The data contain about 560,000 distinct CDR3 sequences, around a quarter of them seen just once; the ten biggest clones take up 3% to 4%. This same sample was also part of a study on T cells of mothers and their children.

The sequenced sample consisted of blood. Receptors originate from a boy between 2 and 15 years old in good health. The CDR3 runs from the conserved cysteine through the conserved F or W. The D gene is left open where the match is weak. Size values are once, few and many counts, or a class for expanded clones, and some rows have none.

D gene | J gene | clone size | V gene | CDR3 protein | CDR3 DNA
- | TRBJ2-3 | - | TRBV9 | CASSPGFGSSRTDTQYF | TGTGCCAGCAGCCCCGGTTTCGGGTCCTCCCGCACAGATACGCAGTATTTT
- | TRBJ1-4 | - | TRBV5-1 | CASSFTGGGDEKLFF | TGCGCCAGCAGCTTCACCGGGGGCGGTGATGAGAAACTGTTTTTT
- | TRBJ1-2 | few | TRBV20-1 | CSSPLRGLGYTF | TGCAGTTCCCCTCTGCGGGGTCTTGGCTACACCTTC
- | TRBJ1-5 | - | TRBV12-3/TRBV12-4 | CASTMGSNQPQHF | TGTGCCAGCACCATGGGAAGCAATCAGCCCCAGCATTTT
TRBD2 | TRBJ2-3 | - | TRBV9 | CASSLSGGDWGDTQYF | TGTGCCAGCAGCCTGAGTGGGGGGGATTGGGGAGATACGCAGTATTTT
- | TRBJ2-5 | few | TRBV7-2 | CASSLGRRLQETQYF | TGTGCCAGCAGCTTGGGTAGGCGGCTACAAGAGACCCAGTACTTC
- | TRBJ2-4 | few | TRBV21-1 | CASSIFQGDIQYF | TGTGCCAGCAGCATTTTCCAGGGAGACATTCAGTACTTC
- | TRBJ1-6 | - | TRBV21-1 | CARRLGTDNSPLHF | TGTGCCAGGCGACTCGGGACAGATAATTCACCCCTCCACTTT
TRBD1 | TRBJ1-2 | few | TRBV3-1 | CASSLGQGTHLIDGCTF | TGTGCCAGCAGCCTGGGACAGGGTACCCACCTTATCGACGGCTGCACCTTC
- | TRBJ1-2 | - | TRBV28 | CASSLSPQRSGGYTF | TGTGCCAGCAGTCTATCTCCCCAGAGATCTGGTGGCTACACCTTC
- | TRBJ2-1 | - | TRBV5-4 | CASSSGSGFSYNEQFF | TGTGCCAGCAGCTCGGGTAGCGGCTTCTCCTACAATGAGCAGTTCTTC
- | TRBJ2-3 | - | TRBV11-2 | CASSLSLLDTRYF | TGTGCCAGCAGCCTCTCTCTATTAGATACGCGGTATTTT
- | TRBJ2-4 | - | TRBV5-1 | CASSLTEGTKNIQYF | TGCGCCAGCAGCTTGACCGAGGGGACCAAAAACATTCAGTACTTC
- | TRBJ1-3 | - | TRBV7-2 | CASSSGTEDYSGNTIYF | TGTGCCAGCAGCTCAGGGACGGAGGATTACTCTGGAAACACCATATATTTT
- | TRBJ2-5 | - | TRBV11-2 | CASSSMGPTQETQYF | TGTGCCAGCAGCTCGATGGGACCGACGCAAGAGACCCAGTACTTC
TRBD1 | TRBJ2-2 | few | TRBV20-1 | CSASNRQGYTGELFF | TGCAGTGCTAGTAACCGACAGGGCTACACCGGGGAGCTGTTTTTT
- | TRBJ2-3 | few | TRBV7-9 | CASSLISGLASTDTQYF | TGTGCCAGCAGCCTAATCAGTGGGCTGGCTAGCACAGATACGCAGTATTTT